This T cell receptor (beta chain) was recorded in a study of metastatic and nonmetastatic thyroid tumors. On the study more broadly: Repertoire comparison spanned blood and tumor or nodule tissue of malignant and benign thyroid patients.

Authors' analysis steps: A distant-metastasis classifier for papillary thyroid cancer was built using CDR3 differences across clinicopathological groups. TCRdb re-clonotyped the PCR reads via MiXCR. These V and J calls derive from TCRdb rather than the authors' analysis. The table has 20,000 to 30,000 clones, 20% to 25% seen once. Patients underwent thyroid surgery, and none had received any treatment before it. CDR3 length equals 14 residues. V trimming: 7 bases; J trimming: 2 bases; junction bases outside the gene matches: 3. Germline V gene data show CDR1 as MNHNS and CDR2 as SASEGT. This sequence was found in a male donor with papillary thyroid cancer or a benign thyroid nodule (not recorded which). Some clones in this sample may be carry-over from other donors' samples. The chain couples TRBV6-1 to TRBJ2-7; 12 nucleotides align to TRBD2. What was sequenced was blood. In DNA form, the CDR3 reads TGTGCCAGCACCGCTAGCGGGAGGGCCTACGAGCAGTACTTC. It codes for CASTASGRAYEQYF.